Ten or more counts support the clone carrying this T cell receptor beta chain. RNA transcripts were the template for amplifying TCR beta CDR3 regions. The primer set for the first-round RT-PCR of the TCR CDR3 was HTBI. TCRdb analysed the multiplex PCR reads with MiXCR anew, one entry per CDR3 protein. Altogether 650,000 to 700,000 distinct CDR3 sequences are present, 17% being singletons, with the ten largest covering 15% to 17%. The data originate from a study of T cells in Graves' hyperthyroidism and ophthalmopathy. Using 9.5 to 10 ml of fresh peripheral blood, PBMCs were prepared. The CDR3 is 17 amino acids. The ends were cut back, 1 base at V and 4 bases at J, with 16 bases in the middle. Germline V gene data show CDR1 as MNHNY and CDR2 as SVGAGI (reference sequence).

The chain uses TRBV6-6 and TRBJ1-4, with D uncertain. This sequence originates from a man aged 45-65 years with Graves' hyperthyroidism. Sequencing used blood. The CDR3 loop is CASSYFQMGGHNEKLFF. For the CDR3, the DNA is TGTGCCAGCAGTTACTTCCAAATGGGAGGGCATAATGAAAAACTGTTTTTT.